Below, one T cell receptor (beta chain) is given with its context. This sample was included in a study of T-cell reconstitution after alpha-beta-depleted transplantation in children. Molecular barcoding with unique molecular identifiers was used for the TCRbeta library. One entry per CDR3 protein, called by TCRdb with MiXCR from the PCR reads. The repertoire holds more than 200,000 distinct CDR3 sequences, with approximately 15% as singletons. CDR1 and CDR2 (germline): PRHDT, FYEKMQ (reference sequence). Trimming removed 6 bases from V and 1 base from J, with 12 bases in between. The CDR3 extends over 14 amino acids.

The TCR comes from a male patient between 2 and 10 years old who had a stem cell transplant for acute lymphoblastic leukemia, so the T cells may come from the graft donor. The rearrangement joins TRBV13 to TRBJ1-1; D is ambiguous. This material consisted of PBMCs, mostly from graft donor cells, taken 360 days after TCRalphabeta/CD19-depleted stem cell transplant. The CDR3 coding sequence is TGTGCCAGCAGGCTATTTCAGGCGAACACTGAAGCTTTCTTT. Protein product: CASRLFQANTEAFF.